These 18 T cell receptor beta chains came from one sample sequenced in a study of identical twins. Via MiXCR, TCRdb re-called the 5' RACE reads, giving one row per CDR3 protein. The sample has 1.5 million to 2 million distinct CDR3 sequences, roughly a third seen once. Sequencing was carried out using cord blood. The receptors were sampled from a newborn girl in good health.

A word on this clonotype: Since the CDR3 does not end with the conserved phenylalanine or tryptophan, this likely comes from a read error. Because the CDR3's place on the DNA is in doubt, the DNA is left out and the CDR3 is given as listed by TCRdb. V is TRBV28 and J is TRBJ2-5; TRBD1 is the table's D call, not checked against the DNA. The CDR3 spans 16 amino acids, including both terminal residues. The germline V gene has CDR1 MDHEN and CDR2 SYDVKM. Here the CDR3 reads CASSLFTGRYGYTFGS.

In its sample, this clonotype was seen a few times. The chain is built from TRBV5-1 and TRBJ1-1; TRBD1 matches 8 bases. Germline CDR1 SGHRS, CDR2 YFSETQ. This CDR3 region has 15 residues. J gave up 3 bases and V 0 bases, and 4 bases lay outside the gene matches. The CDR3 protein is CASSLVARGHTEAFF. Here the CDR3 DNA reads TGCGCCAGCAGCTTGGTTGCCAGGGGGCACACTGAAGCTTTCTTT.

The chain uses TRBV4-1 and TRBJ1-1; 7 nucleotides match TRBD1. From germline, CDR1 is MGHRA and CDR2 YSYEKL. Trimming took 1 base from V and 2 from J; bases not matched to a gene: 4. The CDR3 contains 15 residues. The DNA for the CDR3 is TGCGCCAGCAGCCAAGCCGGGACAGCTAACACTGAAGCTTTCTTT. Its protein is CASSQAGTANTEAFF.

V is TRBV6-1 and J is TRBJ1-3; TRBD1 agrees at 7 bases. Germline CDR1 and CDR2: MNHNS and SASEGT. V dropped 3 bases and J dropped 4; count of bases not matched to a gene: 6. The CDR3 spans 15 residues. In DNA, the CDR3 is TGTGCCAGCAGTGATCTCGGACAGGCCGGAAACACCATATATTTT. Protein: CASSDLGQAGNTIYF.

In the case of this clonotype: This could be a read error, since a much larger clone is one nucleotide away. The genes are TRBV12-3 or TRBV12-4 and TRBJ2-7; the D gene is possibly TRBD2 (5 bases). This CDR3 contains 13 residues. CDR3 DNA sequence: TGTGCCAGCAGTTCCCTAGCAGCCTACGGGCAGTACTTC. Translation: CASSSLAAYGQYF.

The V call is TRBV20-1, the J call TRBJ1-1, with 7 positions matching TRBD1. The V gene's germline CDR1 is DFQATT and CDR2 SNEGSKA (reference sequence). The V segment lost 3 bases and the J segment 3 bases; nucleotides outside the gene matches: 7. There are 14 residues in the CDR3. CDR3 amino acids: CSARRGRWDTEAFF. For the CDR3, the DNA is TGCAGTGCTAGGAGGGGGCGCTGGGACACTGAAGCTTTCTTT.

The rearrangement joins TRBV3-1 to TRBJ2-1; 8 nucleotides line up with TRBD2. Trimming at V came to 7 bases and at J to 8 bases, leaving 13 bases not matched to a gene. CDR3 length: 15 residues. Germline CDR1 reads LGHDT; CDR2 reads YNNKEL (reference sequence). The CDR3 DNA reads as TGTGCCAGCACCACCGGGACTAGTGGTAACTATGAGCAGTTCTTC. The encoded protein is CASTTGTSGNYEQFF.

CDR3 nucleotides: TGCAGTGACCTAGAGGGGCTTAGTGGCTACACCTTC. Protein product: CSDLEGLSGYTF. This chain links TRBV20-1 with TRBJ1-2; tentatively, D is TRBD1 (5 bases). With 7 bases removed from V and 7 bases from J, the gap between germline ends came to 16 bases. Germline assignment: CDR1 DFQATT and CDR2 SNEGSKA (reference sequence). The CDR3 is made up of 12 amino acids.

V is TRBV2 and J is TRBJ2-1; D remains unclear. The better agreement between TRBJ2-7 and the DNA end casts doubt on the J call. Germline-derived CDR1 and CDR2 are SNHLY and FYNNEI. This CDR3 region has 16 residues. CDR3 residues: CASSPEGRSSYNEQYF. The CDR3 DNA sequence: TGTGCCAGCAGCCCAGAAGGGCGGAGCTCCTACAATGAGCAGTACTTC.

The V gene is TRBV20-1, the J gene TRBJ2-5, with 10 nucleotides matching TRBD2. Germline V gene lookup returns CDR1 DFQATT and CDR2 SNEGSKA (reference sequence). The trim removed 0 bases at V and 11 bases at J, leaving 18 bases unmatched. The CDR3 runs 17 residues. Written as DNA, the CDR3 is TGCAGTGCTAGAGATAAGGTCACTAGCGGGAACTACAATGAGCAGTACTTC. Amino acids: CSARDKVTSGNYNEQYF.

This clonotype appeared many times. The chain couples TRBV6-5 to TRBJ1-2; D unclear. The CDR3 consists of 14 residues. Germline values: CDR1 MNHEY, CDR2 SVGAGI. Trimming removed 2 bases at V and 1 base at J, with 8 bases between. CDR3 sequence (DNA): TGTGCCAGCAGTTACGGCCTTAATAACTATGGCTACACCTTC. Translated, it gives CASSYGLNNYGYTF.

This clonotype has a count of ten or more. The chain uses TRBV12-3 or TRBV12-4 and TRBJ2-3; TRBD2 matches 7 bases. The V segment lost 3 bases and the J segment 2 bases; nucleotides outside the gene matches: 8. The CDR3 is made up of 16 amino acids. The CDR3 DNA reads TGTGCCAGCAGTTTGACGCGGGGGTCGAACACAGATACGCAGTATTTT. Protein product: CASSLTRGSNTDTQYF.

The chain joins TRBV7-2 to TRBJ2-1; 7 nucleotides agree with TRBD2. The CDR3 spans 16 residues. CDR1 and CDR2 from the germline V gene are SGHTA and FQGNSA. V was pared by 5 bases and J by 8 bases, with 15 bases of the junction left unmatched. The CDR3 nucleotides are TGTGCCAGCAGCCGACCGGGCGGACTAGTGAATCATGAGCAGTTCTTC. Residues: CASSRPGGLVNHEQFF.

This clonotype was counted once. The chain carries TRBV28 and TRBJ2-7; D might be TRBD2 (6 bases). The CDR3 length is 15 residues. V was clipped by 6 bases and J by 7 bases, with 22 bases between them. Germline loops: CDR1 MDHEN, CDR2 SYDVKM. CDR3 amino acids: CASRTPGRGLNEQYF. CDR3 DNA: TGTGCCAGCAGGACACCGGGCCGGGGGTTAAATGAGCAGTACTTC.

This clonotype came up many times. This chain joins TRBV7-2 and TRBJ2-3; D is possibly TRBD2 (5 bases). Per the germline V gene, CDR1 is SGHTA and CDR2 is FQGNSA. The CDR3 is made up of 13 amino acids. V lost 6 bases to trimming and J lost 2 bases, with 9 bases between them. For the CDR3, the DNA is TGTGCCAGCAGTTTACTAGTCACAGATACGCAGTATTTT. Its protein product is CASSLLVTDTQYF.

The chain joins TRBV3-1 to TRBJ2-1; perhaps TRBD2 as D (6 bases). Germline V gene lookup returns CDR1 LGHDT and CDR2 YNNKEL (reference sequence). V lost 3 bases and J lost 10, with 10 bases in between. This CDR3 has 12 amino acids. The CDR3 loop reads CASSQTRREQFF. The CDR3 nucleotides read TGTGCCAGCAGCCAGACTAGGCGGGAGCAGTTCTTC.

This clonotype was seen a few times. This CDR3 reads CASSPNPPGQGAREQYF. In DNA form, the CDR3 reads TGTGCCAGCAGCCCGAACCCCCCGGGACAGGGGGCGCGGGAGCAGTACTTC. The chain links TRBV4-2 to TRBJ2-7; 12 bases agree with TRBD1. Germline CDR1 LGHNA, CDR2 YNFKEQ. The CDR3 spans 17 residues. J was trimmed by 7 bases and V by 4 bases; bases with no gene match: 14.

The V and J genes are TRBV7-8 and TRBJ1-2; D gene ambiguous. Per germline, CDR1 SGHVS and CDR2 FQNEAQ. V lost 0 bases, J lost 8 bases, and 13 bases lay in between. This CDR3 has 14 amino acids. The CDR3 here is CASSLAPGLGGYTF. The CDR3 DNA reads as TGTGCCAGCAGCTTAGCGCCAGGCCTAGGGGGCTACACCTTC.